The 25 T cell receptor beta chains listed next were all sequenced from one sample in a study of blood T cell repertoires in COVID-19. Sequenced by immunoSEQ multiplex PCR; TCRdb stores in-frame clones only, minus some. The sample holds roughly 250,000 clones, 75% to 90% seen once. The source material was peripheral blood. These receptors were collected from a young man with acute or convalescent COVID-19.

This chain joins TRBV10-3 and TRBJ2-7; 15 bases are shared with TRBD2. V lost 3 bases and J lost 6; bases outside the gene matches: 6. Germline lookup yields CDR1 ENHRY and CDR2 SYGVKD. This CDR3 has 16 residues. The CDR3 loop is CAISEWTSGGAGEQYF. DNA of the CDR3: TGTGCCATCAGTGAATGGACTAGCGGGGGGGCGGGCGAGCAGTACTTC.

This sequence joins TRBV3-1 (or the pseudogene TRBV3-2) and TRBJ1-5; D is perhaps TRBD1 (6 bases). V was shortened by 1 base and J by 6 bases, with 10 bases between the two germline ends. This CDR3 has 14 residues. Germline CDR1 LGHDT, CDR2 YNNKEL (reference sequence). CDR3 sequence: CASSQAIGGQPQHF. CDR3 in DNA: TGTGCCAGCAGCCAAGCTATAGGGGGTCAGCCCCAGCATTTT.

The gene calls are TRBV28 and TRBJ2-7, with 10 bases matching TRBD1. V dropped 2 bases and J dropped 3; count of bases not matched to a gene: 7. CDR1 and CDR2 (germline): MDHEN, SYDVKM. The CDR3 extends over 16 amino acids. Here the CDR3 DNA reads TGTGCCAGCAGTTTAGGAGACAGGGGGCGGTTCTACGAGCAGTACTTC. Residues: CASSLGDRGRFYEQYF.

The CDR3 DNA reads as TGTGCCAGTAGTATTGGGGAGTACTTATCCTACAATGAGCAGTTCTTC. Its protein is CASSIGEYLSYNEQFF. V usage is TRBV19 and J usage is TRBJ2-1, with D possibly matching TRBD2 (5 bases). The germline gives CDR1 LNHDA, CDR2 SQIVND (reference sequence). The V gene lost 3 bases and the J gene lost 1 base, with 13 bases spanning the gap. The CDR3 has 16 residues.

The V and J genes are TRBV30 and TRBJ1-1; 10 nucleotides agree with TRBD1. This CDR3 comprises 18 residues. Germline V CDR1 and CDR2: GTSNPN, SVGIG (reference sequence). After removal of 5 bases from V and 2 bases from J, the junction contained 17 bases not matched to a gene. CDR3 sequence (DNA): TGTGCCTGGTGGGGGGTGACAGGGGGCGTTATGGTTAACACTGAAGCTTTCTTT. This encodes CAWWGVTGGVMVNTEAFF.

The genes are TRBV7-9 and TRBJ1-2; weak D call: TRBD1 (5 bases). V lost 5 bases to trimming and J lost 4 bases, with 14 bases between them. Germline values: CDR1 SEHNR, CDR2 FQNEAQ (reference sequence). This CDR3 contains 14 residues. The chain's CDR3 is CASSPSLGAYGYTF. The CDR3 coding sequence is TGTGCCAGCAGCCCGAGCCTAGGGGCCTATGGCTACACCTTC.

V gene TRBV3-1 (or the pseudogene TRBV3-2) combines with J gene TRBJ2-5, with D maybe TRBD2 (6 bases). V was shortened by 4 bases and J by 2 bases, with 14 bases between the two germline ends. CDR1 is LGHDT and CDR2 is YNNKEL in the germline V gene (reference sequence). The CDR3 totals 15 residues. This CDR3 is CASSPPWREQETQYF. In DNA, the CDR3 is TGTGCCAGCAGCCCCCCATGGAGGGAGCAAGAGACCCAGTACTTC.

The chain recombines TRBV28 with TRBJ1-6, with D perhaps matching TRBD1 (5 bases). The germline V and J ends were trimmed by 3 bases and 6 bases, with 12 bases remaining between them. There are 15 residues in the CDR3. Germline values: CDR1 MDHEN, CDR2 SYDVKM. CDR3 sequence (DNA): TGTGCCAGCAGTTTTAGTGGACAAACTAATTCACCCCTCCACTTT. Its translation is CASSFSGQTNSPLHF.

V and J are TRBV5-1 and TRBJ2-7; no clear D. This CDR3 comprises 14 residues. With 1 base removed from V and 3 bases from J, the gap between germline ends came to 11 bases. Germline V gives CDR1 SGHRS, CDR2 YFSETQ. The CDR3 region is CASSLSPPIYEQYF. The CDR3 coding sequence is TGCGCCAGCAGCTTGTCTCCTCCTATCTACGAGCAGTACTTC.

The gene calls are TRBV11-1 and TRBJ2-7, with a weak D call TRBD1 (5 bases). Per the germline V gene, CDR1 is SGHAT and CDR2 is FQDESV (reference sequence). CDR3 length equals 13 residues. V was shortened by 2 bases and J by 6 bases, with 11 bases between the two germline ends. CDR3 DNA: TGTGCCAGCAGCTTATTTGGCCAGGGCGAGCAGTACTTC. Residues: CASSLFGQGEQYF. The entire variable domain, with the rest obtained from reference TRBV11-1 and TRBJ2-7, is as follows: EAEVAQSPRYKITEKSQAVAFWCDPISGHATLYWYRQILGQGPELLVQFQDESVVDDSQLPKDRFSAERLKGVDSTLKIQPAELGDSAMYLCASSLFGQGEQYFGPGTRLTVT.

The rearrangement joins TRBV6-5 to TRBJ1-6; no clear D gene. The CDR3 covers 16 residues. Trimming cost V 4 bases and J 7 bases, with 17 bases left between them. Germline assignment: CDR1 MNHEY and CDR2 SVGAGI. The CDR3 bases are TGTGCCAGCAGTTTATCTACAGTGGATCTCAATTCACCCCTCCACTTT. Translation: CASSLSTVDLNSPLHF.

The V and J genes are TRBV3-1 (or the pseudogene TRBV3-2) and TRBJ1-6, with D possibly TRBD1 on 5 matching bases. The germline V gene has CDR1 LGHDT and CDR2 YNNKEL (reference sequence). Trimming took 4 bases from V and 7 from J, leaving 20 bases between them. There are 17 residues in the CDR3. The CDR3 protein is CASSPATAPIQNSPLHF. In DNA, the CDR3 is TGTGCCAGCAGCCCTGCGACAGCGCCAATCCAAAATTCACCCCTCCACTTT.

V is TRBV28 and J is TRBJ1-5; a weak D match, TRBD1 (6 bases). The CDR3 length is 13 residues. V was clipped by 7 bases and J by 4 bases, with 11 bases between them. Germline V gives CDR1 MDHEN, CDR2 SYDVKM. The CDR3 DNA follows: TGTGCCAGCATTACCCAGGGGAATCAGCCCCAGCATTTT. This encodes CASITQGNQPQHF.

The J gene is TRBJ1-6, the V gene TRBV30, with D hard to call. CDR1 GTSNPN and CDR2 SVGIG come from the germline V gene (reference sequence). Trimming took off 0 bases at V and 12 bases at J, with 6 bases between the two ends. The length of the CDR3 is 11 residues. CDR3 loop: CAWSVPGPLHF. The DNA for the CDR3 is TGTGCCTGGAGTGTACCGGGACCCCTCCACTTT.

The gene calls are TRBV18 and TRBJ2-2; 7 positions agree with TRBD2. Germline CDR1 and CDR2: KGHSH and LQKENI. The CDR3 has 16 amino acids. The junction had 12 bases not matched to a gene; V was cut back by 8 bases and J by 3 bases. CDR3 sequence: CASTPGAGLYTGELFF. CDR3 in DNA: TGTGCCAGCACTCCAGGAGCGGGGTTATACACCGGGGAGCTGTTTTTT.

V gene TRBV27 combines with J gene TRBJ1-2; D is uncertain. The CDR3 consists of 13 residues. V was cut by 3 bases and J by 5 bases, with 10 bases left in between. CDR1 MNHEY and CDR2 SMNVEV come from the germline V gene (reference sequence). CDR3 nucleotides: TGTGCCAGCAGTTTTGGTACTTCTTATGGCTACACCTTC. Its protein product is CASSFGTSYGYTF.

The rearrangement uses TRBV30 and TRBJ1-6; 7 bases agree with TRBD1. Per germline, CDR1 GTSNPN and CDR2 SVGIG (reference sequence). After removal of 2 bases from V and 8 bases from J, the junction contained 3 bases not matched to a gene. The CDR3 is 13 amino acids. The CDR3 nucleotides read TGTGCCTGGAGTCTCCAGGGGGATTCACCCCTCCACTTT. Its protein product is CAWSLQGDSPLHF.

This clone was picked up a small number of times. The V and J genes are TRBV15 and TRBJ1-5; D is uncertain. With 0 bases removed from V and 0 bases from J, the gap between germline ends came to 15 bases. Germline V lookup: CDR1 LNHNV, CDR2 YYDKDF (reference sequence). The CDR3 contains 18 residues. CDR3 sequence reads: CATSRDLSADYSNQPQHF. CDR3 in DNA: TGTGCCACCAGCAGAGATCTCTCGGCAGACTATAGCAATCAGCCCCAGCATTTT.

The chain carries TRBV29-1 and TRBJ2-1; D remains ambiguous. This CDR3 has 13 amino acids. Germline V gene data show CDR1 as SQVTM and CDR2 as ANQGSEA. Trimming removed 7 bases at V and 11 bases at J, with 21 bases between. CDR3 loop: CSATPIQNGQQFF. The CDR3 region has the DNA TGCAGCGCGACCCCGATTCAGAATGGCCAGCAGTTCTTC.

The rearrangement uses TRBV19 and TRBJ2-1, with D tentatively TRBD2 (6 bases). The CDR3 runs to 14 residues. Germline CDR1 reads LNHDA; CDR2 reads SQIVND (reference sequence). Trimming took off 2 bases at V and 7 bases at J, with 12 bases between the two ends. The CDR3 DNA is TGTGCCAGTAGTATACCAGCGGGTAAGAATGAGCAGTTCTTC. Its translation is CASSIPAGKNEQFF.

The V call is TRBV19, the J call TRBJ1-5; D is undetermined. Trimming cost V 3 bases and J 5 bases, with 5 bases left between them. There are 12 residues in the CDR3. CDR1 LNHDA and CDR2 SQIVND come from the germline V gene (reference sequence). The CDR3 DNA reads TGTGCCAGTAGTATCCTGTATCAGCCCCAGCATTTT. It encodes CASSILYQPQHF.

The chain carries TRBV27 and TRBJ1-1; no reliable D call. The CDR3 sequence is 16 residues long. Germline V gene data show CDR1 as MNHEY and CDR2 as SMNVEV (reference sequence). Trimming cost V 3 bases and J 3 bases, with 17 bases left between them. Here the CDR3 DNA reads TGTGCCAGCAGTTTGTCGGGAGATCCTTCATACACTGAAGCTTTCTTT. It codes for CASSLSGDPSYTEAFF.

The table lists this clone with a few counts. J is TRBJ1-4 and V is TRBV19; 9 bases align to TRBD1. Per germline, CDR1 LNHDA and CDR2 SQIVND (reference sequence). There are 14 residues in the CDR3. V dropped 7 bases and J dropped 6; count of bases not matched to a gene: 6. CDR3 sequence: CASTPGQGYEKLFF. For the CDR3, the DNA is TGTGCCAGTACGCCGGGACAGGGTTATGAAAAACTGTTTTTT.

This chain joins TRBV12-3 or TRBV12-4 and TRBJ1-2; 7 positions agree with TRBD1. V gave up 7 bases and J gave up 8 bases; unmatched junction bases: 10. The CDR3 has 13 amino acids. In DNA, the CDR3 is TGTGCCAGCAAACCGACAGGGACTCAGGGCTACACCTTC. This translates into CASKPTGTQGYTF.

CDR3 sequence reads: CASSPEGLGRFDEQYF. The DNA for the CDR3 is TGCGCCAGCAGCCCGGAGGGACTAGGCCGGTTCGACGAGCAGTACTTC. The chain couples TRBV4-1 to TRBJ2-7, with 8 bases aligning to TRBD2. The CDR3 covers 16 residues. Germline-derived CDR1 and CDR2 are MGHRA and YSYEKL. Losses at the gene ends were 4 bases for V and 5 bases for J; bases not matched to a gene: 13.